This T cell receptor (beta chain) emerged from a study of blood T cell repertoires in COVID-19. The overall study: Sites in the United States, Italy and Spain provided acute and convalescent COVID-19 samples.

Per the study methods: Amplification from reference gene primers served as the basis for estimated nucleated cell counts. The assay was immunoSEQ multiplex PCR, and TCRdb's table has in-frame clones only and misses some. The DNA gave D and trimming, while V, J and clone size come from that table. The repertoire holds roughly 97,000 clones, 70% to 85% seen once, with roughly 6.6% in the top ten. Between the trimmed V and J ends, which lost 0 bases and 1 base, there was a span of 19 bases. Germline CDR1 reads SGHNT; CDR2 reads YENEEA. The CDR3 sequence is 20 residues long. The receptor's source is a man between 65 and 85 years old with acute or convalescent COVID-19. The rearrangement joins TRBV11-3 to TRBJ2-6; D perhaps matches TRBD2 (6 bases). Sequenced: peripheral blood. The CDR3: CASSLEGKGGVGSGANVLTF. The CDR3 region has the DNA TGTGCCAGCAGCTTAGAGGGTAAGGGAGGAGTTGGATCTGGGGCCAACGTCCTGACTTTC.